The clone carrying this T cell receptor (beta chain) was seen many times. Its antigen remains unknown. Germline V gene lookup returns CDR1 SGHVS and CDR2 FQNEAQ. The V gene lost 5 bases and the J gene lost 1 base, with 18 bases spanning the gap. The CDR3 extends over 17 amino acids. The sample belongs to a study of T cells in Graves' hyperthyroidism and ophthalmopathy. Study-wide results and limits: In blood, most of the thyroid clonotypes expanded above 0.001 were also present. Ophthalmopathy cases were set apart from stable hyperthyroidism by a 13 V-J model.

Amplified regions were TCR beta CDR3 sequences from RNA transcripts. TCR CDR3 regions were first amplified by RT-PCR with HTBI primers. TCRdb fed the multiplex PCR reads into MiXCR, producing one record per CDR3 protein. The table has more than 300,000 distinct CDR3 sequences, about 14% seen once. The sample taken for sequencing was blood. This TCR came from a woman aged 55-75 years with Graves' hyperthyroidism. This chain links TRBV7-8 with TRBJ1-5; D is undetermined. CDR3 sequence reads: CASSGPTGSPSNQPQHF. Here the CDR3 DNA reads TGTGCCAGCAGCGGCCCTACCGGGAGCCCCAGCAATCAGCCCCAGCATTTT.